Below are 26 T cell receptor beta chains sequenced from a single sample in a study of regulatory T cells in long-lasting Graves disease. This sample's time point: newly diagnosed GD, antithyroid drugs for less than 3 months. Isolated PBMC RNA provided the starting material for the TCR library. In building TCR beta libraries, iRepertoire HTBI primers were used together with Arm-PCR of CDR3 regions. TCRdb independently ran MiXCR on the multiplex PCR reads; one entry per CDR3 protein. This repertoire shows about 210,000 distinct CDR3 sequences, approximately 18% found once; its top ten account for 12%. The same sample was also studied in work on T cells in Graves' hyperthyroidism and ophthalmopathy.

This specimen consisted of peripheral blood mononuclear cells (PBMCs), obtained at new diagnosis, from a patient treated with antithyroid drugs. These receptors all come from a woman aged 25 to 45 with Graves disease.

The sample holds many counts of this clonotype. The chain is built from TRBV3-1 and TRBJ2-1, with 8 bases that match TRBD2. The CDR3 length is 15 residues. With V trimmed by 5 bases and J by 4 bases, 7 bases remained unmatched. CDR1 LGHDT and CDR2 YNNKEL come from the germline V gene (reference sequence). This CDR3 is CASSLSGSGYNEQFF. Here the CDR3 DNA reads TGTGCCAGCAGCTTAAGCGGGAGCGGTTACAATGAGCAGTTCTTC.

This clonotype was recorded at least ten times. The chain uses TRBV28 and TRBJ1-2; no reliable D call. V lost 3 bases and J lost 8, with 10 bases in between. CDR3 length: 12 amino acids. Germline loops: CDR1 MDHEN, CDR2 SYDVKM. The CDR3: CASSFPPGGYTF. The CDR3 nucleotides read TGTGCCAGCAGTTTCCCCCCGGGGGGCTACACCTTC.

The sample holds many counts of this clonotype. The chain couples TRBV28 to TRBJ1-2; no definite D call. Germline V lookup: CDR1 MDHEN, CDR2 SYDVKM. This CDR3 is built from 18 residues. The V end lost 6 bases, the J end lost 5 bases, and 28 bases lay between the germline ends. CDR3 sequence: CASRPTNKDPSGYYGYTF. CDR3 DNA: TGTGCCAGCAGACCGACAAATAAGGATCCCTCCGGATATTATGGCTACACCTTC.

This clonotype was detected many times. The CDR3 nucleotides read TGTGCCAGCAGCCAAGAGAGGGTGAGTGAGCAGTTCTTC. Its translation: CASSQERVSEQFF. This chain links TRBV14 with TRBJ2-1, with a tentative D call TRBD2 (5 bases). The germline CDR1 and CDR2 sequences are SGHDN and FVKESK. CDR3 length: 13 amino acids. Trimming pared 0 bases from V and 9 bases from J, leaving 9 bases between.

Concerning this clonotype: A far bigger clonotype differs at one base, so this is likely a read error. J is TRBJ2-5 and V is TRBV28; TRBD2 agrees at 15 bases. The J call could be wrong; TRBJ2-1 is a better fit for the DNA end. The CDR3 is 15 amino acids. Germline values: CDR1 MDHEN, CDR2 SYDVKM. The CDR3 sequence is CASRGTSGRNDEQFF. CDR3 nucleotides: TGTGCCAGCAGAGGGACTAGCGGGAGGAATGATGAGCAGTTCTTC.

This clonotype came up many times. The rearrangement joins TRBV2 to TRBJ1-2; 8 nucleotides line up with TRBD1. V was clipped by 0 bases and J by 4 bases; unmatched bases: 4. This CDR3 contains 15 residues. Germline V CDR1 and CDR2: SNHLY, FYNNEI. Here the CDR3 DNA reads TGTGCCAGCAGTGAAGCGGGGACAGGAGGCTATGGCTACACCTTC. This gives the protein CASSEAGTGGYGYTF.

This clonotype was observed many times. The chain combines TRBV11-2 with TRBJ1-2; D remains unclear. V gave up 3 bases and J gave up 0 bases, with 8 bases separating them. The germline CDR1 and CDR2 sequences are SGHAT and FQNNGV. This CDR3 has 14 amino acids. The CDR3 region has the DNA TGTGCCAGCAGCTTCCCGGGAGCTAACTATGGCTACACCTTC. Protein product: CASSFPGANYGYTF.

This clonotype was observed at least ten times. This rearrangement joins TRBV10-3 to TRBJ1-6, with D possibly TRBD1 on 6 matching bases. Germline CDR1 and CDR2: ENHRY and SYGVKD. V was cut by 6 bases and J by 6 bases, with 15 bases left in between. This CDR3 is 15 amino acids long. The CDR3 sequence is CAISAGHHSNSPLHF. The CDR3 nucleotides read TGTGCCATCAGCGCGGGACACCACTCTAATTCACCCCTCCACTTT.

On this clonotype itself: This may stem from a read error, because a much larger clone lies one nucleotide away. CDR3 DNA: TGTGCCAGCAGCTCGAGGTCTGACTATGGCTACACCTTC. Translating it yields CASSSRSDYGYTF. This sequence joins TRBV5-5 and TRBJ1-2; D ambiguous. The CDR3 runs to 13 residues. The V gene lost 3 bases and the J gene lost 3 bases, with 9 bases spanning the gap. Germline CDR1 reads SGHKS; CDR2 reads YYEKEE (reference sequence).

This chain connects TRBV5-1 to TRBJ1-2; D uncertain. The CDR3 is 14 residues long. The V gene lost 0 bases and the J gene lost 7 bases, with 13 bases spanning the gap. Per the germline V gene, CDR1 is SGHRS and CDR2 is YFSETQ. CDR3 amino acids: CASSLDRSTGGYTF. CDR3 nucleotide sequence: TGCGCCAGCAGCTTGGACCGATCGACGGGTGGCTACACCTTC. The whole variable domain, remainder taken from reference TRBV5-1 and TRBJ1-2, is KAGVTQTPRYLIKTRGQQVTLSCSPISGHRSVSWYQQTPGQGLQFLFEYFSETQRNKGNFPGRFSGRQFSNSRSEMNVSTLELGDSALYLCASSLDRSTGGYTFGSGTRLTVV.

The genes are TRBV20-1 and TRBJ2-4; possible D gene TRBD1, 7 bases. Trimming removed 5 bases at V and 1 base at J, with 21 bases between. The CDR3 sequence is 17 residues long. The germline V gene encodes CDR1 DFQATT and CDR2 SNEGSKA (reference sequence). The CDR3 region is CSADRVAGSRAKNIQYF. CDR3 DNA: TGCAGTGCTGACAGGGTGGCGGGGTCACGGGCCAAAAACATTCAGTACTTC.

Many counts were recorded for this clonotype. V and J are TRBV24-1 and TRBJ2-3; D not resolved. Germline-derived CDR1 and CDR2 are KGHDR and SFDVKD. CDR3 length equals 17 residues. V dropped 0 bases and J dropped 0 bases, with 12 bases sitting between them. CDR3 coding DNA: TGTGCCACCAGTGATTTGAAGACTGGCGGCAGCACAGATACGCAGTATTTT. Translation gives CATSDLKTGGSTDTQYF.

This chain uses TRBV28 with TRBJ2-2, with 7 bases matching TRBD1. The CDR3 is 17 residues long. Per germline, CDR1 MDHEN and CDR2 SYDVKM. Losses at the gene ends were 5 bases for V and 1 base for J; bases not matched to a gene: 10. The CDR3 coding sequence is TGTGCCAGCAGTCCAAACCTCGGGACAGTGAACACCGGGGAGCTGTTTTTT. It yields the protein CASSPNLGTVNTGELFF. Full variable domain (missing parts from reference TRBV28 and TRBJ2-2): DVKVTQSSRYLVKRTGEKVFLECVQDMDHENMFWYRQDPGLGLRLIYFSYDVKMKEKGDIPEGYSVSREKKERFSLILESASTNQTSMYLCASSPNLGTVNTGELFFGEGSRLTVL.

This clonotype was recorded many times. In nucleotides, the CDR3 is TGTGCCACCAGTGACCCAACCCAAGTATTCGATGAGCAGTTCTTC. Translated: CATSDPTQVFDEQFF. The rearrangement joins TRBV24-1 to TRBJ2-1; D is ambiguous. CDR3 size: 15 residues. Trimming took off 4 bases at V and 8 bases at J, with 17 bases between the two ends. Germline CDR1 and CDR2: KGHDR and SFDVKD.

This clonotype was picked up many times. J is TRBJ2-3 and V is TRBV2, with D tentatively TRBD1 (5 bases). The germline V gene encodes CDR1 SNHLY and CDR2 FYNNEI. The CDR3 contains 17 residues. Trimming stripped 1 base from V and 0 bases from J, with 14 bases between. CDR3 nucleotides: TGTGCCAGCAGTGAAGAGGGGCCGGAACTAAGCACAGATACGCAGTATTTT. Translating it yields CASSEEGPELSTDTQYF.

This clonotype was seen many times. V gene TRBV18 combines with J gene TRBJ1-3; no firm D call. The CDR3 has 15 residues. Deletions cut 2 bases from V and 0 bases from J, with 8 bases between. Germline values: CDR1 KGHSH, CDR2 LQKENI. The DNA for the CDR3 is TGTGCCAGCTCACCAGGCCAAAACTCTGGAAACACCATATATTTT. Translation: CASSPGQNSGNTIYF.

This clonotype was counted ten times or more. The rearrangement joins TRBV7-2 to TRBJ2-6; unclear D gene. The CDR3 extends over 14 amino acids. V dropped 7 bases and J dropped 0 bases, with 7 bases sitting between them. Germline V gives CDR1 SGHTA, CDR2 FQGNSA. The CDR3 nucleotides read TGTGCCAGCACGGGCCCCTCTGGGGCCAACGTCCTGACTTTC. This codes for CASTGPSGANVLTF. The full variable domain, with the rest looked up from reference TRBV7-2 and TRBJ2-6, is GAGVSQSPSNKVTEKGKDVELRCDPISGHTALYWYRQSLGQGLEFLIYFQGNSAPDKSGLPSDRFSAERTGGSVSTLTIQRTQQEDSAVYLCASTGPSGANVLTFGAGSRLTVL.

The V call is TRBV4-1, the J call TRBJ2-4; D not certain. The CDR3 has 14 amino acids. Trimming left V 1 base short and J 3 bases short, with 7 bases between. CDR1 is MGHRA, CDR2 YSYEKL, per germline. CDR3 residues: CASSQGTSKNIQYF. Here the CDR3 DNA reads TGCGCCAGCAGCCAAGGGACCAGCAAAAACATTCAGTACTTC.

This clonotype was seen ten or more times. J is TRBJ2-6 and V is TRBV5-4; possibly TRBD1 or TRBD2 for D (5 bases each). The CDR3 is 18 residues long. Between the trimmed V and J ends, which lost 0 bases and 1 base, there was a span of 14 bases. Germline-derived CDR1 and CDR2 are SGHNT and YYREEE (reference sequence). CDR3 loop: CASSLVQRGLSGANVLTF. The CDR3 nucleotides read TGTGCCAGCAGCTTGGTGCAGAGGGGTCTATCTGGGGCCAACGTCCTGACTTTC.

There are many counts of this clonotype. As DNA, the CDR3 is TGCAGTGCTAGTCCTCCTGAGGTCGACGAAAAACTGTTTTTT. Amino acids: CSASPPEVDEKLFF. The rearrangement links TRBV20-1 to TRBJ1-4; no definite D call. Trimming left V 3 bases short and J 8 bases short, with 16 bases between. The germline V gene has CDR1 DFQATT and CDR2 SNEGSKA (reference sequence). CDR3 length equals 14 residues.

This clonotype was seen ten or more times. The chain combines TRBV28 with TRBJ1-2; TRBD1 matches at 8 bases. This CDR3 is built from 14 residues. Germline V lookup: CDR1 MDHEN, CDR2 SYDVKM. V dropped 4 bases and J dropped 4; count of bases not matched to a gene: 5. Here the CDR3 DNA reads TGTGCCAGCAGTTGGGGACAGGTCAGCTATGGCTACACCTTC. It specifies CASSWGQVSYGYTF.

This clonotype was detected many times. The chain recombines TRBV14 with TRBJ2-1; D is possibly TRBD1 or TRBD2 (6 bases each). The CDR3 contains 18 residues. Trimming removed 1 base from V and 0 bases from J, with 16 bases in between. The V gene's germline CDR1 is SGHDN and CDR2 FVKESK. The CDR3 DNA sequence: TGTGCCAGCAGCCAAGGGGGGGCCTTATCCCGCTCCTACAATGAGCAGTTCTTC. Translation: CASSQGGALSRSYNEQFF.

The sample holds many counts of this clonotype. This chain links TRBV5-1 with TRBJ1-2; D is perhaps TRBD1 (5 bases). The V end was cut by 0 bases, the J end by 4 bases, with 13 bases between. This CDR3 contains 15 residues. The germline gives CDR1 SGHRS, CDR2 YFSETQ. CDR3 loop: CASSLAGASSYGYTF. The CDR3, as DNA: TGCGCCAGCAGCTTGGCTGGGGCCTCCTCCTATGGCTACACCTTC.

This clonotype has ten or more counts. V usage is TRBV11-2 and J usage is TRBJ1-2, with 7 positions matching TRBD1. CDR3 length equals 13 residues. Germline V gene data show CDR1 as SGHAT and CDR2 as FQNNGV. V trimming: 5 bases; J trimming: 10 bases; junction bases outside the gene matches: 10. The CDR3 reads CASSQDTGEDYTF. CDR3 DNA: TGTGCCAGCAGCCAGGATACAGGGGAAGACTACACCTTC.

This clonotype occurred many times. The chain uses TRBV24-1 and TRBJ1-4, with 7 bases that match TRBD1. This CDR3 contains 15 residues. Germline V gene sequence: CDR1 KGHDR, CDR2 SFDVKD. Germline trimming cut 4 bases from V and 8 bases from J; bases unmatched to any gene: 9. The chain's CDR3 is CATSEWTGRGEKLFF. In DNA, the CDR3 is TGTGCCACCAGTGAATGGACAGGTCGGGGGGAAAAACTGTTTTTT.

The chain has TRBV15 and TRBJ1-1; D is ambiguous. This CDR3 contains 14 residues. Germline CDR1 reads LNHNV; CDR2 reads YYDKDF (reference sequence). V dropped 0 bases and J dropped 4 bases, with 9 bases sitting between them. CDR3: CATSRDSRITEAFF. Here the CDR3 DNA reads TGTGCCACCAGCAGAGACAGTAGAATCACTGAAGCTTTCTTT. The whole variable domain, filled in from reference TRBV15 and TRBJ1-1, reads DAMVIQNPRYQVTQFGKPVTLSCSQTLNHNVMYWYQQKSSQAPKLLFHYYDKDFNNEADTPDNFQSRRPNTSFCFLDIRSPGLGDTAMYLCATSRDSRITEAFFGQGTRLTVV.